This TCR beta chain was sequenced for a study of blood T cell repertoires in COVID-19. About the research overall: Samples of COVID-19 (acute and convalescent) were obtained from the United States, Italy and Spain. Nucleic acid was either cDNA or gDNA, and it came from T cells, B-cell-depleted T cells, or PBMCs.

Germline V gene data show CDR1 as SQVTM and CDR2 as ANQGSEA. The V gene end was trimmed by 4 bases and the J gene end by 9 bases; junction bases not matched to a gene: 5. This CDR3 is built from 12 residues. Original methodology: Estimation of nucleated cell counts was performed using reference gene primer amplification. The repertoire was sequenced with immunoSEQ multiplex PCR; TCRdb's copy has only in-frame clones and lacks some. The V and J calls and the clone size are those of that table, but D and trimming were determined from the DNA. The sample carries 100,000 or so clones, 86% recorded once. The sequencing input was peripheral blood. The sequence was obtained from a man in his sixties with acute or convalescent COVID-19. The rearrangement links TRBV29-1 to TRBJ2-1; 8 nucleotides align to TRBD2. In DNA, the CDR3 is TGCAGCGTTGCGGGGGGGCCCCTTGAGCAGTTCTTC. This codes for CSVAGGPLEQFF.